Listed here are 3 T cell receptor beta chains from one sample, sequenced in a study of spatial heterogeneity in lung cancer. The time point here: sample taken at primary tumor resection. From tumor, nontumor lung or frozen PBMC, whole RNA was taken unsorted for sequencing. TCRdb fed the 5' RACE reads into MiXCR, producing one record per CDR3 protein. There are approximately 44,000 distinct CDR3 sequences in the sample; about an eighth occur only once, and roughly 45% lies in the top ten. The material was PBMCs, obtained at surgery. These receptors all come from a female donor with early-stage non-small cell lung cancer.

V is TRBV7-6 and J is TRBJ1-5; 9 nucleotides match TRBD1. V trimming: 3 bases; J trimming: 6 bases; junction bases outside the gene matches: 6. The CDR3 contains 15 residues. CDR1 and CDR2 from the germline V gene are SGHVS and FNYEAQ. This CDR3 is CASSLRTGETQPQHF. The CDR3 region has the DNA TGTGCCAGCAGCTTGCGGACAGGGGAGACTCAGCCCCAGCATTTT.

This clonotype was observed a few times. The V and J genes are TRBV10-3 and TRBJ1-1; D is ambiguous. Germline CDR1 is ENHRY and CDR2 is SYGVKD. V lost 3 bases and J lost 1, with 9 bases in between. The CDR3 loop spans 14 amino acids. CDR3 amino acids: CAISDFEANTEAFF. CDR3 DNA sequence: TGTGCCATCAGTGATTTTGAAGCGAACACTGAAGCTTTCTTT.

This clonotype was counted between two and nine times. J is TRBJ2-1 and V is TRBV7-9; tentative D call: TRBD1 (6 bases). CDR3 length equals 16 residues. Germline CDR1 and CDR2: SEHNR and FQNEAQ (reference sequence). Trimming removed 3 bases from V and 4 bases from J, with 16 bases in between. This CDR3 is CASSFRVGTLYNEQFF. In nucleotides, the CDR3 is TGTGCCAGCAGCTTCAGGGTCGGGACACTTTACAATGAGCAGTTCTTC. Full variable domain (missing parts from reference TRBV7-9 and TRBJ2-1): DTGVSQNPRHKITKRGQNVTFRCDPISEHNRLYWYRQTLGQGPEFLTYFQNEAQLEKSRLLSDRFSAERPKGSFSTLEIQRTEQGDSAMYLCASSFRVGTLYNEQFFGPGTRLTVL.